Listed here are 32 T cell receptor beta chains from one sample, sequenced in a study of blood T cell repertoires in COVID-19. TCRdb keeps only in-frame clones here, not all; method: immunoSEQ multiplex PCR. The sample contains under 250,000 clones, roughly four fifths of which appear only once. Sample: peripheral blood. These receptors were collected from a woman between 65 and 79 years old with acute or convalescent COVID-19.

This clone came up a few times. The rearrangement uses TRBV20-1 and TRBJ2-5; D is unclear. Germline CDR1 is DFQATT and CDR2 is SNEGSKA (reference sequence). V was shortened by 3 bases and J by 5 bases, with 16 bases between the two germline ends. This CDR3 spans 14 amino acids. The CDR3 DNA reads as TGCAGTGCTAGTTCTGGGCCAGGCCGTGAGACCCAGTACTTC. Amino acid sequence: CSASSGPGRETQYF.

This clone was recorded once. The J gene is TRBJ1-4, the V gene TRBV6-5; the D gene is possibly TRBD1 (5 bases). V was pared by 3 bases and J by 0 bases, with 11 bases between. Germline lookup yields CDR1 MNHEY and CDR2 SVGAGI. This CDR3 has 16 residues. The CDR3 is CASSYRTGATNEKLFF. The CDR3 DNA follows: TGTGCCAGCAGTTATCGTACAGGTGCAACTAATGAAAAACTGTTTTTT.

To note about this clone: The sample has other DNA sequences that encode this CDR3 too. The rearrangement links TRBV5-1 to TRBJ1-3; the D gene is possibly TRBD1 (5 bases). Germline CDR1 reads SGHRS; CDR2 reads YFSETQ. Trimming shortened V by 0 bases and J by 0 bases, and 7 bases separated the two germline ends. This CDR3 comprises 15 residues. This CDR3 is CASSLGQSSGNTIYF. The CDR3 DNA reads as TGCGCCAGCAGCTTGGGACAGAGCTCTGGAAACACCATATATTTT.

This rearrangement joins TRBV7-9 to TRBJ2-5; D is perhaps TRBD1 (7 bases). With 1 base removed from V and 5 bases from J, the gap between germline ends came to 14 bases. The CDR3 contains 15 residues. Germline CDR1 and CDR2: SEHNR and FQNEAQ (reference sequence). In DNA, the CDR3 is TGTGCCAGCAGCTTAGTAGCAGGGGGGATGGAGACCCAGTACTTC. This codes for CASSLVAGGMETQYF.

The genes are TRBV6-4 and TRBJ1-1; no definite D call. The V end was cut by 10 bases, the J end by 3 bases, with 18 bases between. The germline gives CDR1 MRHNA, CDR2 SNTAGT. The CDR3 is made up of 14 amino acids. CDR3 residues: CATLDHGAHTEAFF. CDR3 coding DNA: TGTGCCACCCTAGACCACGGAGCCCACACTGAAGCTTTCTTT.

The gene calls are TRBV6-2 or TRBV6-3 and TRBJ1-5; D not certain. The V gene lost 2 bases and the J gene lost 0 bases, with 8 bases spanning the gap. The germline V gene has CDR1 MNHEY and CDR2 SVGEGT. The CDR3 contains 15 residues. The CDR3 is CASSYRGDSNQPQHF. CDR3 sequence (DNA): TGTGCCAGCAGTTACCGGGGAGATAGCAATCAGCCCCAGCATTTT.

The genes are TRBV9 and TRBJ1-2; possibly TRBD1 for D (6 bases). The germline gives CDR1 SGDLS, CDR2 YYNGEE. Trimming left V 3 bases short and J 4 bases short, with 7 bases between. The CDR3 contains 12 residues. The CDR3 sequence is CASSGTAYGYTF. CDR3 sequence (DNA): TGTGCCAGCAGCGGGACAGCCTATGGCTACACCTTC.

This clone occurred a few times. The chain joins TRBV5-1 to TRBJ1-4, with 9 bases that match TRBD1. The length of the CDR3 is 16 residues. Germline V lookup: CDR1 SGHRS, CDR2 YFSETQ. V lost 4 bases and J lost 4; bases outside the gene matches: 8. CDR3 DNA: TGCGCCAGCAGCCCCGGGACAGGGTCTAATAATGAAAAACTGTTTTTT. It translates to CASSPGTGSNNEKLFF.

The CDR3 DNA follows: TGTGCCTGGAGTGTACTAGCGGGGGGGCCAGAGACCCAGTACTTC. Translation: CAWSVLAGGPETQYF. The J gene is TRBJ2-5, the V gene TRBV30; 13 positions match TRBD2. Germline V lookup: CDR1 GTSNPN, CDR2 SVGIG (reference sequence). Trimming removed 0 bases from V and 4 bases from J; junction bases left unmatched: 2. The CDR3 covers 15 residues.

The chain uses TRBV20-1 and TRBJ1-6; no definite D call. This CDR3 is 14 amino acids long. Germline CDR1 and CDR2: DFQATT and SNEGSKA (reference sequence). Trimming took 3 bases from V and 8 from J, leaving 14 bases between them. For the CDR3, the DNA is TGCAGTGCTAGTGCCCAGATGGTCGATTCACCCCTCCACTTT. Its translation: CSASAQMVDSPLHF.

The chain has TRBV5-5 and TRBJ1-1; D ambiguous. Germline CDR1 and CDR2: SGHKS and YYEKEE (reference sequence). The CDR3 has 16 residues. V was clipped by 0 bases and J by 4 bases, with 16 bases between them. For the CDR3, the DNA is TGTGCCAGCAGCTTGGGCTCGGCGGTTATGGGCACTGAAGCTTTCTTT. It is translated as CASSLGSAVMGTEAFF.

The chain employs TRBV24-1 and TRBJ1-6, with no clear D. V lost 2 bases and J 5 bases, leaving 6 bases between the germline ends. CDR3 length: 14 amino acids. CDR1 KGHDR and CDR2 SFDVKD come from the germline V gene. The CDR3 here is CATSDWPDNSPLHF. DNA of the CDR3: TGTGCCACCAGTGATTGGCCAGATAATTCACCCCTCCACTTT.

The chain is built from TRBV7-2 and TRBJ1-6, with 8 bases that match TRBD1. The germline V gene has CDR1 SGHTA and CDR2 FQGNSA. The trim removed 3 bases at V and 6 bases at J, leaving 7 bases unmatched. The length of the CDR3 is 16 residues. CDR3 protein: CASSLWQGALNSPLHF. For the CDR3, the DNA is TGTGCCAGCAGCTTGTGGCAGGGGGCACTTAATTCACCCCTCCACTTT.

The rearrangement joins TRBV6-5 to TRBJ2-7; perhaps TRBD1 as D (5 bases). The CDR3 is 15 residues long. Germline V gives CDR1 MNHEY, CDR2 SVGAGI. Trimming took off 1 base at V and 0 bases at J, with 10 bases between the two ends. CDR3 loop: CASSYWGQSSYEQYF. CDR3 in DNA: TGTGCCAGCAGTTACTGGGGCCAAAGCTCCTACGAGCAGTACTTC.

The CDR3 region is CASSPRQQDTQYF. In DNA, the CDR3 is TGTGCCAGCAGCCCCCGACAGCAAGATACGCAGTATTTT. The genes are TRBV9 and TRBJ2-3; TRBD1 might be the D (5 bases). CDR1 SGDLS and CDR2 YYNGEE come from the germline V gene. V lost 4 bases and J lost 5, with 11 bases in between. The CDR3 consists of 13 residues. The full variable domain, rest sourced from reference TRBV9 and TRBJ2-3, is DSGVTQTPKHLITATGQRVTLRCSPRSGDLSVYWYQQSLDQGLQFLIQYYNGEERAKGNILERFSAQQFPDLHSELNLSSLELGDSALYFCASSPRQQDTQYFGPGTRLTVL.

The chain employs TRBV30 and TRBJ1-6; TRBD1 aligns across 10 bases. Germline V lookup: CDR1 GTSNPN, CDR2 SVGIG (reference sequence). The CDR3 contains 14 residues. With V trimmed by 3 bases and J by 11 bases, 7 bases remained unmatched. The chain's CDR3 is CAWRSGTGVPPLHF. In DNA form, the CDR3 reads TGTGCCTGGAGGTCCGGGACAGGGGTGCCACCCCTCCACTTT.

The rearrangement joins TRBV28 to TRBJ1-3; D is uncertain. The CDR3 has 14 residues. CDR1 and CDR2 (germline): MDHEN, SYDVKM. The ends were cut back, 5 bases at V and 3 bases at J, with 11 bases in the middle. Written as DNA, the CDR3 is TGTGCCAGCAGTAGTTCGGGGAATGGAAACACCATATATTTT. As protein: CASSSSGNGNTIYF.

This rearrangement joins TRBV2 to TRBJ2-7, with a weak D call TRBD2 (5 bases). V lost 2 bases, J lost 3 bases, and 14 bases lay in between. The CDR3 covers 15 residues. Per the germline V gene, CDR1 is SNHLY and CDR2 is FYNNEI. In DNA, the CDR3 is TGTGCCAGCAGTGAACAGGAGGCCCGATACTACGAGCAGTACTTC. Its translation: CASSEQEARYYEQYF.

V and J are TRBV7-2 and TRBJ1-2; TRBD1 aligns across 8 bases. The V and J ends lost 4 bases and 8 bases, in that order; junction bases with no gene match: 6. This CDR3 region has 13 residues. Germline lookup yields CDR1 SGHTA and CDR2 FQGNSA. CDR3 coding DNA: TGTGCCAGCAGCTCCGGACAGGGAAGAGGCTACACCTTC. Protein: CASSSGQGRGYTF.

The table lists this clone with a few counts. The genes are TRBV5-3 and TRBJ2-7, with 12 bases fitting TRBD2. TRBV5-3 is classed as an ORF, of uncertain function. J was trimmed by 2 bases and V by 4 bases; bases with no gene match: 19. The CDR3 consists of 20 residues. This CDR3 reads CARSVAKPTSGGVSPYEQYF. In DNA form, the CDR3 reads TGTGCCAGAAGCGTAGCCAAACCGACTAGCGGGGGCGTTTCACCCTACGAGCAGTACTTC.

This clone was detected only once. CDR3 sequence (DNA): TGTGCCAGCAGCGAGACGTTACAGGGGAGGTATTCTGGAAACACCATATATTTT. The encoded protein is CASSETLQGRYSGNTIYF. This rearrangement joins TRBV9 to TRBJ1-3; 7 bases agree with TRBD1. Looked up from germline, CDR1 is SGDLS and CDR2 is YYNGEE. J was trimmed by 1 base and V by 3 bases; bases with no gene match: 13. The CDR3 is made up of 18 amino acids. Based on the CDR3 plus reference TRBV9 and TRBJ1-3, the full variable domain is DSGVTQTPKHLITATGQRVTLRCSPRSGDLSVYWYQQSLDQGLQFLIQYYNGEERAKGNILERFSAQQFPDLHSELNLSSLELGDSALYFCASSETLQGRYSGNTIYFGEGSWLTVV.

The V call is TRBV6-6, the J call TRBJ2-7, with 9 bases identical to TRBD1. The trim removed 2 bases at V and 2 bases at J, leaving 4 bases unmatched. CDR1 is MNHNY and CDR2 is SVGAGI in the germline V gene (reference sequence). This CDR3 contains 15 residues. CDR3 loop: CASSYADRGAYEQYF. Here the CDR3 DNA reads TGTGCCAGCAGTTACGCGGACAGGGGAGCCTACGAGCAGTACTTC.

The gene calls are TRBV19 and TRBJ2-5; 12 nucleotides match TRBD1. The germline gives CDR1 LNHDA, CDR2 SQIVND (reference sequence). This CDR3 contains 15 residues. V trimming: 3 bases; J trimming: 4 bases; junction bases outside the gene matches: 3. Written as DNA, the CDR3 is TGTGCCAGTAGTATGGGACAGGGGGCAAGAGAGACCCAGTACTTC. Its translation: CASSMGQGARETQYF.

The V and J genes are TRBV15 and TRBJ1-1; D unresolved. Germline CDR1 is LNHNV and CDR2 is YYDKDF (reference sequence). The CDR3 contains 15 residues. Deletions cut 0 bases from V and 4 bases from J, with 12 bases between. The DNA of the CDR3 is TGTGCCACCAGCAGAGAGCAATTGGCAACCACTGAAGCTTTCTTT. Its protein is CATSREQLATTEAFF.

This clone was counted once. The J gene is TRBJ1-1, the V gene TRBV19; 7 bases are a match to TRBD1. There are 13 residues in the CDR3. J gave up 0 bases and V 10 bases, and 5 bases lay outside the gene matches. Germline V gene data show CDR1 as LNHDA and CDR2 as SQIVND (reference sequence). The DNA of the CDR3 is TGTGCCACAACAGGGGTGATGAACACTGAAGCTTTCTTT. It specifies CATTGVMNTEAFF.

The rearrangement joins TRBV19 to TRBJ1-2; 9 bases line up with TRBD1. This CDR3 has 13 residues. Per germline, CDR1 LNHDA and CDR2 SQIVND (reference sequence). Losses at the gene ends were 5 bases for V and 8 bases for J; bases not matched to a gene: 6. CDR3 loop: CASSPTGGGGYTF. The CDR3 region has the DNA TGTGCCAGTAGTCCAACAGGGGGCGGCGGCTACACCTTC.

This clone was counted only a few times. This sequence joins TRBV7-2 and TRBJ1-5; tentative D call: TRBD1 (6 bases). The CDR3 length is 16 residues. Trimming removed 2 bases from V and 2 bases from J, with 13 bases in between. Germline V gene data show CDR1 as SGHTA and CDR2 as FQGNSA. The CDR3 reads CASSLQGTLGNQPQHF. For the CDR3, the DNA is TGTGCCAGCAGCTTACAGGGGACCCTCGGCAATCAGCCCCAGCATTTT.

The chain employs TRBV6-6 and TRBJ1-2; perhaps TRBD1 as D (5 bases). The germline CDR1 and CDR2 sequences are MNHNY and SVGAGI (reference sequence). V was shortened by 6 bases and J by 4 bases, with 15 bases between the two germline ends. The CDR3 loop spans 14 amino acids. CDR3 amino acids: CASSELRALYGYTF. CDR3 sequence (DNA): TGTGCCAGCAGCGAGCTCAGGGCGCTCTATGGCTACACCTTC.

V is TRBV19 and J is TRBJ2-3; TRBD1 aligns across 7 bases. Trimming took 6 bases from V and 2 from J; bases not matched to a gene: 5. The CDR3 spans 14 residues. Germline loops: CDR1 LNHDA, CDR2 SQIVND (reference sequence). The DNA for the CDR3 is TGTGCCAGTAGCTACAGGGGTTTCACAGATACGCAGTATTTT. It yields the protein CASSYRGFTDTQYF.

This chain links TRBV4-3 with TRBJ2-7; 12 bases fit TRBD2. This CDR3 contains 15 residues. With V trimmed by 6 bases and J by 3 bases, 6 bases remained unmatched. Looked up from germline, CDR1 is LGHNA and CDR2 is YSLEER. As DNA, the CDR3 is TGCGCCAGCAGTCTAGGACTAGCGGGGATCTACGAGCAGTACTTC. It is translated as CASSLGLAGIYEQYF.

CDR3 protein: CASSDGRRGNEKLFF. The CDR3 region has the DNA TGTGCCAGCAGCGACGGTCGGAGGGGTAATGAAAAACTGTTTTTT. The rearrangement links TRBV9 to TRBJ1-4; D is possibly TRBD1 (5 bases). Germline CDR1 and CDR2: SGDLS and YYNGEE. The CDR3 sequence is 15 residues long. Trimming stripped 3 bases from V and 4 bases from J, with 13 bases between.

The CDR3 region is CASSQGAGGSYGYTF. The CDR3 DNA sequence: TGCGCCAGCAGCCAAGGGGCCGGGGGAAGCTATGGCTACACCTTC. The rearrangement joins TRBV4-1 to TRBJ1-2, with D maybe TRBD1 (5 bases). The CDR3 totals 15 residues. The V and J ends lost 1 base and 4 bases respectively, with 13 bases between them. Per the germline V gene, CDR1 is MGHRA and CDR2 is YSYEKL.